Below are 13 T cell receptor beta chains sequenced from a single sample in a study of control samples from healthy donors and cancer patients. Produced via immunoSEQ multiplex PCR; TCRdb's table is partial and in-frame only. The table includes around 160,000 clones, approximately 94% detected once. The sample was blood. These receptors came from a young man in good health.

With respect to this clone: The sample holds other DNA sequences that translate to the same CDR3. V is TRBV27 and J is TRBJ1-2, with D perhaps matching TRBD1 (5 bases). Germline values: CDR1 MNHEY, CDR2 SMNVEV (reference sequence). V was trimmed by 5 bases and J by 0 bases, leaving 10 bases between them. CDR3 size: 14 residues. The CDR3 DNA is TGTGCCAGCAGTCCTCAGGGAGCTAACTATGGCTACACCTTC. Its translation is CASSPQGANYGYTF.

The chain joins TRBV27 to TRBJ2-3; D is uncertain. V dropped 4 bases and J dropped 1 base, with 9 bases sitting between them. From germline, CDR1 is MNHEY and CDR2 SMNVEV (reference sequence). This CDR3 has 14 amino acids. The CDR3 nucleotides are TGTGCCAGCAGTTGGGCGGTGGGCACAGATACGCAGTATTTT. Protein sequence: CASSWAVGTDTQYF.

The chain joins TRBV6-1 to TRBJ2-5; TRBD2 might be the D (6 bases). The CDR3 totals 16 residues. Germline CDR1 and CDR2: MNHNS and SASEGT. The V and J ends lost 0 bases and 5 bases respectively, with 16 bases between them. CDR3 loop: CASSEAGRGPGETQYF. The CDR3 DNA is TGTGCCAGCAGTGAAGCGGGGCGGGGCCCGGGGGAGACCCAGTACTTC.

The V call is TRBV10-2, the J call TRBJ1-4; tentatively, D is TRBD1 (5 bases). Germline lookup yields CDR1 WSHSY and CDR2 SAAADI. Trimming cost V 4 bases and J 8 bases, with 17 bases left between them. The CDR3 covers 15 residues. CDR3: CASSGVPGRLEKLFF. CDR3 nucleotides: TGCGCCAGCAGTGGGGTGCCGGGGCGCCTCGAAAAACTGTTTTTT.

This chain uses TRBV27 with TRBJ2-3; no firm D call. This CDR3 is built from 13 residues. In germline, CDR1 is MNHEY, CDR2 SMNVEV (reference sequence). The V end lost 4 bases, the J end lost 3 bases, and 8 bases lay between the germline ends. For the CDR3, the DNA is TGTGCCAGCAGTTCAACCTCTACAGATACGCAGTATTTT. This gives the protein CASSSTSTDTQYF.

The CDR3 here is CASSEGRKETQYF. The CDR3 nucleotides read TGTGCCAGCAGCGAGGGGAGGAAAGAGACCCAGTACTTC. The chain combines TRBV3-1 (or the pseudogene TRBV3-2) with TRBJ2-5, with a possible D match to TRBD2 (6 bases). The CDR3 loop spans 13 amino acids. V was trimmed by 5 bases and J by 3 bases, leaving 10 bases between them. CDR1 and CDR2 (germline): LGHDT, YNNKEL (reference sequence).

This clone was seen more than once but under ten times. The V gene is TRBV6-6, the J gene TRBJ1-2; TRBD1 is a possible D gene (6 bases). Trimming stripped 7 bases from V and 8 bases from J, with 17 bases between. Germline assignment: CDR1 MNHNY and CDR2 SVGAGI (reference sequence). The CDR3 sequence is 13 residues long. The CDR3 sequence: CASMGRGLEGYTF. The CDR3 DNA is TGTGCCAGCATGGGCAGGGGCCTTGAAGGCTACACCTTC.

The rearrangement links TRBV28 to TRBJ1-2, with D hard to call. Germline V gene data show CDR1 as MDHEN and CDR2 as SYDVKM. This CDR3 contains 12 residues. V lost 7 bases to trimming and J lost 2 bases, with 8 bases between them. CDR3 nucleotides: TGTGCCAGCACGGATTCCAACTATGGCTACACCTTC. Encoded protein: CASTDSNYGYTF.

This clone is a singleton in its sample. This sequence joins TRBV11-1 and TRBJ1-2; the D gene is possibly TRBD1 (5 bases). V lost 1 base to trimming and J lost 4 bases, with 13 bases between them. CDR1 and CDR2 (germline): SGHAT, FQDESV (reference sequence). The CDR3 covers 15 residues. The CDR3 spells CASSLGSGRLYGYTF. The CDR3 DNA reads TGTGCCAGCAGCTTAGGTTCGGGACGGCTCTATGGCTACACCTTC.

The J gene is TRBJ2-5, the V gene TRBV18; D may match TRBD1 or TRBD2 (5 bases each). V shed 3 bases and J shed 5 bases, with 28 bases lying between them. Per germline, CDR1 KGHSH and CDR2 LQKENI. The CDR3 length is 19 residues. CDR3: CASSPAGDLTRPGRETQYF. For the CDR3, the DNA is TGTGCCAGCTCACCCGCCGGGGACCTAACTCGTCCTGGTAGGGAGACCCAGTACTTC.

This chain joins TRBV30 and TRBJ2-1; the match to TRBD2 covers 12 bases. This CDR3 is built from 14 residues. V lost 2 bases, J lost 8 bases, and 4 bases stayed unmatched. Per the germline V gene, CDR1 is GTSNPN and CDR2 is SVGIG (reference sequence). The CDR3 region is CAWSLAGGWYEQFF. The DNA of the CDR3 is TGTGCCTGGAGTCTAGCGGGAGGGTGGTATGAGCAGTTCTTC.

The chain joins TRBV5-1 to TRBJ2-7; TRBD1 matches at 8 bases. Looked up from germline, CDR1 is SGHRS and CDR2 is YFSETQ. This CDR3 is 15 amino acids long. V was pared by 0 bases and J by 1 base, with 3 bases of the junction left unmatched. In DNA form, the CDR3 reads TGCGCCAGCAGCTTGGCGACAGGGGTGTCCTACGAGCAGTACTTC. Protein sequence: CASSLATGVSYEQYF.

The J gene is TRBJ2-1, the V gene TRBV10-3, with a tentative D call TRBD2 (6 bases). This CDR3 has 14 residues. CDR1 is ENHRY, CDR2 SYGVKD, per germline. V gave up 0 bases and J gave up 5 bases, with 8 bases separating them. CDR3 DNA: TGTGCCATCAGTGAGTCCCGGGAGAACAATGAGCAGTTCTTC. It is translated as CAISESRENNEQFF.